These 5 T cell receptor beta chains originate from one sample sequenced in a study of T cells after yellow fever vaccination. TCRdb re-called the 5' RACE reads with MiXCR, one entry per CDR3 protein. The sample consists of some 500,000 distinct CDR3 sequences, roughly 14% of them appearing once. Here the sequenced sample was PBMCs, taken on the day of the yellow fever booster vaccination. Receptors originate from a man aged 30 to 39 who received the YFV17D yellow fever vaccine.

This clonotype appeared a few times. V and J are TRBV6-5 and TRBJ1-6; weak D call: TRBD1 (5 bases). The germline V and J ends were trimmed by 4 bases and 2 bases, with 12 bases remaining between them. There are 16 residues in the CDR3. Germline V gives CDR1 MNHEY, CDR2 SVGAGI. The CDR3 here is CASSSPAGAYNSPLHF. CDR3 coding DNA: TGTGCCAGCAGTTCCCCGGCGGGGGCCTATAATTCACCCCTCCACTTT.

The genes are TRBV7-2 and TRBJ2-7; 7 bases map to TRBD1. CDR3 length: 14 residues. Losses at the gene ends were 5 bases for V and 5 bases for J; bases not matched to a gene: 9. CDR1 SGHTA and CDR2 FQGNSA come from the germline V gene. The CDR3 nucleotides are TGTGCCAGCAGCCCCGGGACAGAGGAGAACGAGCAGTACTTC. Translating it yields CASSPGTEENEQYF.

The chain combines TRBV12-3 or TRBV12-4 with TRBJ1-6; 7 nucleotides match TRBD1. The CDR3 runs 14 residues. V gave up 4 bases and J gave up 4 bases; unmatched junction bases: 1. For the CDR3, the DNA is TGTGCCAGCAGTTGGGACAGATATAATTCACCCCTCCACTTT. This gives the protein CASSWDRYNSPLHF.

The table lists this clonotype with a few counts. The CDR3: CASSLTSSGYYNEQFF. CDR3 DNA sequence: TGTGCCAGCAGCTTAACGTCTTCGGGGTACTACAATGAGCAGTTCTTC. The chain is built from TRBV7-8 and TRBJ2-1; D is possibly TRBD2 (5 bases). Germline V gene lookup returns CDR1 SGHVS and CDR2 FQNEAQ. The V end lost 2 bases, the J end lost 3 bases, and 14 bases lay between the germline ends. CDR3 length: 16 residues.

At least ten counts were recorded for this clonotype. This chain connects TRBV6-2 or TRBV6-3 to TRBJ2-1; D possibly corresponds to TRBD1 (5 bases). With 2 bases removed from V and 0 bases from J, the gap between germline ends came to 8 bases. The CDR3 spans 15 residues. Germline CDR1 and CDR2: MNHEY and SVGEGT. In DNA, the CDR3 is TGTGCCAGCAGTTACGGGGCAGTCTCCTACAATGAGCAGTTCTTC. Protein product: CASSYGAVSYNEQFF.